Shown below are 7 T cell receptor beta chains from a single sample sequenced in a study of control samples from healthy donors and cancer patients. Produced via immunoSEQ multiplex PCR; TCRdb's table is partial and in-frame only. The sample has fewer than 250,000 clones, 91% seen once; the top ten hold roughly 1.9%. The sample consisted of blood. The source of these receptors is a man under 40 in good health.

The J gene is TRBJ2-2, the V gene TRBV9; 10 bases align to TRBD1. The J segment lost 3 bases and the V segment lost 5 bases, leaving 4 bases of the junction unmatched. Germline V gene lookup returns CDR1 SGDLS and CDR2 YYNGEE. CDR3 length equals 15 residues. CDR3: CASRETGGDTGELFF. The CDR3 nucleotides are TGTGCCAGCAGGGAGACAGGGGGCGACACCGGGGAGCTGTTTTTT.

The chain is built from TRBV29-1 and TRBJ2-3, with 9 bases fitting TRBD1. Per germline, CDR1 SQVTM and CDR2 ANQGSEA. V lost 5 bases and J lost 2; bases outside the gene matches: 8. The CDR3 has 15 amino acids. The CDR3 DNA reads as TGCAGCGTTAGGGGACAGGGCACGTTCACAGATACGCAGTATTTT. Translated: CSVRGQGTFTDTQYF.

This sequence joins TRBV2 and TRBJ1-1, with 7 bases fitting TRBD1. Germline CDR1 is SNHLY and CDR2 is FYNNEI. This CDR3 spans 15 amino acids. V lost 0 bases to trimming and J lost 0 bases; unmatched junction nucleotides: 1. The CDR3 sequence: CASSEAGQMNTEAFF. Written as DNA, the CDR3 is TGTGCCAGCAGTGAAGCGGGACAGATGAACACTGAAGCTTTCTTT.

The chain uses TRBV6-5 and TRBJ1-1, with TRBD1 identical over 7 bases. V was pared by 1 base and J by 6 bases, with 2 bases of the junction left unmatched. There are 13 residues in the CDR3. CDR1 MNHEY and CDR2 SVGAGI come from the germline V gene. CDR3 sequence reads: CASSYFTGAEAFF. In nucleotides, the CDR3 is TGTGCCAGCAGTTACTTTACAGGGGCTGAAGCTTTCTTT.

This chain connects TRBV18 to TRBJ1-5; D remains ambiguous. Looked up from germline, CDR1 is KGHSH and CDR2 is LQKENI. CDR3 size: 16 residues. V gave up 3 bases and J gave up 9 bases, with 21 bases separating them. For the CDR3, the DNA is TGTGCCAGCTCACCGGAGGCATCCGTCGGGAGTGTGCCCCAGCATTTT. Translated, it gives CASSPEASVGSVPQHF.

This clone was counted ten times or more. V usage is TRBV28 and J usage is TRBJ2-7, with TRBD2 matching over 12 bases. V was clipped by 6 bases and J by 0 bases; unmatched bases: 3. The germline gives CDR1 MDHEN, CDR2 SYDVKM. The CDR3 covers 15 residues. In DNA form, the CDR3 reads TGTGCCAGCAGCCAGACTAGCGGGGGCTCCTACGAGCAGTACTTC. Its protein is CASSQTSGGSYEQYF.

The chain couples TRBV12-3 or TRBV12-4 to TRBJ1-6, with D unclear. Trimming removed 7 bases at V and 5 bases at J, with 6 bases between. The CDR3 is 12 residues long. As DNA, the CDR3 is TGTGCCAGCAACGGGGATAATTCACCCCTCCACTTT. It specifies CASNGDNSPLHF.